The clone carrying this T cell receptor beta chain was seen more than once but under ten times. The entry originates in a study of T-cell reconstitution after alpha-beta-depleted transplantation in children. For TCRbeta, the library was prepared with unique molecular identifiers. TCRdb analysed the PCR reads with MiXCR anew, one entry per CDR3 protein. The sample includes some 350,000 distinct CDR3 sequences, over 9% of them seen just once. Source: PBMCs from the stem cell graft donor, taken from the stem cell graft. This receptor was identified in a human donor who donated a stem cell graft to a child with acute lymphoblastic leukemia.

CDR3 in amino acids: CASSLGDLAGETQYF. CDR3 nucleotides: TGTGCCAGCAGCTTAGGGGATCTAGCGGGAGAGACCCAGTACTTC. The chain recombines TRBV7-3 with TRBJ2-5, with TRBD2 matching over 8 bases. Per the germline V gene, CDR1 is SGHTA and CDR2 is FQGTGA. V lost 2 bases to trimming and J lost 4 bases; unmatched junction nucleotides: 6. The CDR3 has 15 amino acids.